The 5 T cell receptor beta chains below were found in one sample sequenced in a study of cytomegalovirus exposure and HLA in healthy donors. The PCR employed 60 Vbeta primers together with 13 Jbeta primers. The protocol was immunoSEQ multiplex PCR, while the TCRdb copy is restricted to in-frame clones and leaves out a portion. The sample holds about 120,000 clones, over 65% seen once. Sequencing input: PBMCs. These TCRs come from a female donor in good health and CMV-seronegative.

J is TRBJ2-1 and V is TRBV7-3; 9 nucleotides match TRBD2. In germline, CDR1 is SGHTA, CDR2 FQGTGA. The CDR3 runs 16 residues. Trimming took 4 bases from V and 4 from J; bases not matched to a gene: 8. Here the CDR3 reads CASSSGGTSPYNEQFF. In DNA form, the CDR3 reads TGTGCCAGCAGCTCAGGGGGGACTAGCCCTTACAATGAGCAGTTCTTC.

The rearrangement links TRBV11-2 to TRBJ2-7; 10 bases map to TRBD1. Trimming took 4 bases from V and 4 from J; bases not matched to a gene: 10. CDR1 and CDR2 from the germline V gene are SGHAT and FQNNGV. The CDR3 has 16 amino acids. In DNA, the CDR3 is TGTGCCAGCAGCTACACCTCGACAGGGGGCTTGTACGAGCAGTACTTC. It specifies CASSYTSTGGLYEQYF.

This chain uses TRBV30 with TRBJ2-3; D call uncertain. Germline V CDR1 and CDR2: GTSNPN, SVGIG (reference sequence). Trimming shortened V by 0 bases and J by 2 bases, and 6 bases separated the two germline ends. The CDR3 has 13 residues. CDR3 DNA sequence: TGTGCCTGGAGTGTTTTATTCACAGATACGCAGTATTTT. Its translation: CAWSVLFTDTQYF.

V is TRBV6-5 and J is TRBJ1-2; 9 bases align to TRBD1. Germline V gene lookup returns CDR1 MNHEY and CDR2 SVGAGI. The V segment lost 6 bases and the J segment 4 bases; nucleotides outside the gene matches: 6. CDR3 length equals 14 residues. The CDR3 loop is CASRGDRAFYGYTF. CDR3 in DNA: TGTGCCAGCAGAGGGGACAGGGCTTTCTATGGCTACACCTTC.

The chain is built from TRBV6-6 and TRBJ1-1, with unresolved D. Trimming left V 2 bases short and J 1 base short, with 11 bases between. Germline CDR1 is MNHNY and CDR2 is SVGAGI (reference sequence). The CDR3 has 15 amino acids. CDR3 region: CASSYVGVGNTEAFF. In DNA form, the CDR3 reads TGTGCCAGCAGTTACGTCGGGGTGGGGAACACTGAAGCTTTCTTT.